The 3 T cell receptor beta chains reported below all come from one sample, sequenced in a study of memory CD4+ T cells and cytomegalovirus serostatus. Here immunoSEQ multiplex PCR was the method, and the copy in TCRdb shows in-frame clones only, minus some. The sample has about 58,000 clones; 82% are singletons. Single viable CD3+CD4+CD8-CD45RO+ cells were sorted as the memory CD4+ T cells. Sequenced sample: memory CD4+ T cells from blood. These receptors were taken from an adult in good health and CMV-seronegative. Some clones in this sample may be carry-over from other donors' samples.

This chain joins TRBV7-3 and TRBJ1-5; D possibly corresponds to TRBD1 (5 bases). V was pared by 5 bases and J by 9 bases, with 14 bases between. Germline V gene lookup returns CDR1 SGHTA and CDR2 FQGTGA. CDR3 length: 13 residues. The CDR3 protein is CASSMGEGRPQHF. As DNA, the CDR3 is TGTGCCAGCAGCATGGGGGAGGGAAGGCCCCAGCATTTT.

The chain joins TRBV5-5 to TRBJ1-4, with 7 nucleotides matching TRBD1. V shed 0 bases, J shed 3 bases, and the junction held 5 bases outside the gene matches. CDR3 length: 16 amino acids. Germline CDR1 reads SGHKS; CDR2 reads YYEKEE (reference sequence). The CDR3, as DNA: TGTGCCAGCAGCTTGGGCGCCGGGACAGCTAATGAAAAACTGTTTTTT. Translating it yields CASSLGAGTANEKLFF.

CDR3 bases: TGCGCCAGCAGCCAAGATTTGAATGTAGGAGGAAACACCATATATTTT. This sequence encodes CASSQDLNVGGNTIYF. The chain couples TRBV4-3 to TRBJ1-3; D not certain. The V gene lost 0 bases and the J gene lost 4 bases, with 13 bases spanning the gap. CDR1 is LGHNA, CDR2 YSLEER, per germline. The CDR3 has 16 residues.